These 10 T cell receptor beta chains were sequenced from one sample in a study of blood T cell repertoires in COVID-19 (dated by TCRdb to the early 2020s). Library generation was performed with the immunoSEQ multiplex PCR assay. Sourced from immuneACCESS, this table was stored by TCRdb with only in-frame sequences that have V and J called. A share of the clones is absent; for the studies checked, an unresolved V gene accounts for under half, and the remainder has no known explanation. This sample comprises some 42,000 clones, approximately 90% of them detected only once. Over 2% of the sample belongs to the ten largest clones. The sequencing input was peripheral blood. The receptors derive from a human donor in a cohort sampled during active COVID-19.

The chain uses TRBV6-5 and TRBJ2-2; TRBD2 is a possible D gene (5 bases). The CDR3 is 13 residues long. The ends were cut back, 2 bases at V and 5 bases at J, with 6 bases in the middle. Per germline, CDR1 MNHEY and CDR2 SVGAGI. CDR3: CASSYRGTGELFF. DNA of the CDR3: TGTGCCAGCAGTTACCGGGGTACCGGGGAGCTGTTTTTT.

The chain joins TRBV12-3 or TRBV12-4 to TRBJ2-1; D gene unclear. This CDR3 comprises 11 residues. The V end lost 5 bases, the J end lost 7 bases, and 6 bases lay between the germline ends. The CDR3 here is CASSPLNEQFF. The CDR3 DNA reads TGTGCCAGCAGTCCACTTAATGAGCAGTTCTTC.

The chain employs TRBV28 and TRBJ1-4; the D is unclear. Between the trimmed V and J ends, which lost 2 bases and 8 bases, there was a span of 12 bases. Looked up from germline, CDR1 is MDHEN and CDR2 is SYDVKM. This CDR3 is built from 14 residues. The CDR3 region is CASSLGLQQEKLFF. CDR3 DNA sequence: TGTGCCAGCAGTTTAGGACTACAACAAGAAAAACTGTTTTTT. The entire variable domain, with the rest obtained from reference TRBV28 and TRBJ1-4, is as follows: DVKVTQSSRYLVKRTGEKVFLECVQDMDHENMFWYRQDPGLGLRLIYFSYDVKMKEKGDIPEGYSVSREKKERFSLILESASTNQTSMYLCASSLGLQQEKLFFGSGTQLSVL.

The rearrangement joins TRBV15 to TRBJ1-2; 7 nucleotides align to TRBD1. CDR1 LNHNV and CDR2 YYDKDF come from the germline V gene (reference sequence). The length of the CDR3 is 14 residues. The ends lost 1 base at V and 6 bases at J; junction bases unmatched: 5. CDR3 sequence (DNA): TGTGCCACCAGCAGAGTGACAGGGCTAAATGGCTACACCTTC. Protein product: CATSRVTGLNGYTF.

The CDR3 DNA follows: TGTGCCTGGAGTGTATCAACTGAAGCTTTCTTT. Protein: CAWSVSTEAFF. The chain is built from TRBV30 and TRBJ1-1, with unresolved D. Germline loops: CDR1 GTSNPN, CDR2 SVGIG (reference sequence). V lost 0 bases, J lost 5 bases, and 4 bases lay in between. This CDR3 is 11 amino acids long.

This chain joins TRBV7-9 and TRBJ1-1; D not certain. Germline V gene data show CDR1 as SEHNR and CDR2 as FQNEAQ (reference sequence). The CDR3 covers 11 residues. Trimming left V 1 base short and J 10 bases short, with 7 bases between. CDR3 in amino acids: CASSLEGVAFF. The CDR3 DNA reads as TGTGCCAGCAGCTTAGAAGGAGTAGCTTTCTTT. Looking up the rest from reference TRBV7-9 and TRBJ1-1 gives the full variable domain: DTGVSQNPRHKITKRGQNVTFRCDPISEHNRLYWYRQTLGQGPEFLTYFQNEAQLEKSRLLSDRFSAERPKGSFSTLEIQRTEQGDSAMYLCASSLEGVAFFGQGTRLTVV.

The genes are TRBV2 and TRBJ2-7; D is perhaps TRBD2 (6 bases). Germline V gene sequence: CDR1 SNHLY, CDR2 FYNNEI. CDR3 length: 11 residues. Trimming stripped 4 bases from V and 7 bases from J, with 8 bases between. The CDR3, as DNA: TGTGCCAGCAGTGCAGGGAGGGAGCAGTACTTC. Its translation is CASSAGREQYF.

The chain couples TRBV5-8 to TRBJ2-3; TRBD2 is a possible D gene (5 bases). V was trimmed by 2 bases and J by 0 bases, leaving 13 bases between them. The CDR3 is 16 residues long. CDR1 is SGHTS and CDR2 is YDEGEE in the germline V gene. The chain's CDR3 is CASSFLMRTSTDTQYF. The CDR3 region has the DNA TGTGCCAGCAGCTTCTTAATGAGGACTAGCACAGATACGCAGTATTTT.

The J gene is TRBJ2-4, the V gene TRBV9, with D possibly TRBD1 on 5 matching bases. Germline CDR1 and CDR2: SGDLS and YYNGEE. CDR3 length: 13 residues. Trimming shortened V by 3 bases and J by 7 bases, and 11 bases separated the two germline ends. The CDR3 here is CASSAETVNIQYF. CDR3 sequence (DNA): TGTGCCAGCAGCGCAGAGACAGTGAACATTCAGTACTTC.

The chain recombines TRBV5-1 with TRBJ1-6; D gene uncertain. The CDR3 consists of 16 residues. Trimming took 5 bases from V and 0 from J, leaving 12 bases between them. Germline CDR1 reads SGHRS; CDR2 reads YFSETQ. The CDR3 region is CASRSTISSYNSPLHF. DNA for the CDR3: TGCGCCAGCAGATCGACAATCAGCTCCTATAATTCACCCCTCCACTTT.